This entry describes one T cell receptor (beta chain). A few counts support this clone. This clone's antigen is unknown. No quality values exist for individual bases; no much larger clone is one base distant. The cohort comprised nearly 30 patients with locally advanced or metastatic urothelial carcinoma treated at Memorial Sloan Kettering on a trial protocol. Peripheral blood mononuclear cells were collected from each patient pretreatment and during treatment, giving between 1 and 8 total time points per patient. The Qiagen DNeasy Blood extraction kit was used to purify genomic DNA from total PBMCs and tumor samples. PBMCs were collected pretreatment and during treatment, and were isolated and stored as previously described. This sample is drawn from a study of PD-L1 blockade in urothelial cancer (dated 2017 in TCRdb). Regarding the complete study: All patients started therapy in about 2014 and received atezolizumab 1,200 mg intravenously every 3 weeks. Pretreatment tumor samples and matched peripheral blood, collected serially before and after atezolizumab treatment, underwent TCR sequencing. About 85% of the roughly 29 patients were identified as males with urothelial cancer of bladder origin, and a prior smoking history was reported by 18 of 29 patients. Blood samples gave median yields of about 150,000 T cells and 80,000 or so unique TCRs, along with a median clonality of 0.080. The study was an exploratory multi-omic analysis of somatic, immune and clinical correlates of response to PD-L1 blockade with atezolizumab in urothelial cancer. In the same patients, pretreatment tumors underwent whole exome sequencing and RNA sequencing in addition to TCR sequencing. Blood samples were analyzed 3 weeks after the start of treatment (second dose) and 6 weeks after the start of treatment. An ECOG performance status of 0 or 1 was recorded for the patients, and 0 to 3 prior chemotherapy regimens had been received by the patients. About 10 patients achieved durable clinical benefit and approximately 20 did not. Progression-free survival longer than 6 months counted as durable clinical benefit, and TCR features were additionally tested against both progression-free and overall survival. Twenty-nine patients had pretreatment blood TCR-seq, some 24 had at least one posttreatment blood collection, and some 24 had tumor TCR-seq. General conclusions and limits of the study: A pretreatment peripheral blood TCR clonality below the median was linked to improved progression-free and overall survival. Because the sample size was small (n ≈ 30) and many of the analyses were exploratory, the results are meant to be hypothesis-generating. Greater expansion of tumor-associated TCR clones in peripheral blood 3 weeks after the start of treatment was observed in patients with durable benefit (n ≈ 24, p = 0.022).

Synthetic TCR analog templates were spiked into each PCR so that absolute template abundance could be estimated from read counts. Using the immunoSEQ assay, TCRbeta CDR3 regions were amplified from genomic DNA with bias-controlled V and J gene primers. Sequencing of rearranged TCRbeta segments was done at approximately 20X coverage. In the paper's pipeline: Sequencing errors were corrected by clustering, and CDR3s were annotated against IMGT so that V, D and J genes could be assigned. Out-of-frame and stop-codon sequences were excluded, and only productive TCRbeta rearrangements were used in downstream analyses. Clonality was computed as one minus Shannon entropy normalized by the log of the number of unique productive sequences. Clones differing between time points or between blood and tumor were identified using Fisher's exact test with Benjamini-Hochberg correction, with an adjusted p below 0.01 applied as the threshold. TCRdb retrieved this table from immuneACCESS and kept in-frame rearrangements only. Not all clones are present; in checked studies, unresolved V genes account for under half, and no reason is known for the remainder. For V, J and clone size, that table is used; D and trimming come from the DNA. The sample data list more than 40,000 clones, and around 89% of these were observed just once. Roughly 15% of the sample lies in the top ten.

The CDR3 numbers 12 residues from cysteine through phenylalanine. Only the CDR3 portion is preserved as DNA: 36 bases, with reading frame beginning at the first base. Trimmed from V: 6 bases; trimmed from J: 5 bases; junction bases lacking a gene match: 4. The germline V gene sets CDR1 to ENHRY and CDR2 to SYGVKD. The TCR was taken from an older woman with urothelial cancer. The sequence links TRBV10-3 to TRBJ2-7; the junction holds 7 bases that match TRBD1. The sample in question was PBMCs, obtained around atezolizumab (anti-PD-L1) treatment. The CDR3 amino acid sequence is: CAIRSDRDEQYF. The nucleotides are TGTGCCATCAGGTCAGACAGGGACGAGCAGTACTTC.